Each of the 2 T cell receptor beta chains below was sequenced from the same sample in a study of T cells in tumors after PD-1 blockade. Using immunoSEQ multiplex PCR, the repertoire was profiled, and TCRdb retains in-frame clones only, with some absent. The table includes 61,000 or so clones, about 82% detected once. The material was PBMCs, obtained before anti-PD-1 treatment. All receptors derive from a human donor with basal cell carcinoma.

The V gene is TRBV7-9, the J gene TRBJ2-7; no definite D call. Trimming removed 6 bases from V and 0 bases from J, with 12 bases in between. The CDR3 has 14 amino acids. Germline CDR1 SEHNR, CDR2 FQNEAQ (reference sequence). In DNA, the CDR3 is TGTGCCAGCAGAAGCTCAGGTAGCTCCTACGAGCAGTACTTC. This codes for CASRSSGSSYEQYF.

The chain is built from TRBV30 and TRBJ2-3, with TRBD1 identical over 10 bases. Losses at the gene ends were 4 bases for V and 6 bases for J; bases not matched to a gene: 10. This CDR3 contains 15 residues. Germline loops: CDR1 GTSNPN, CDR2 SVGIG (reference sequence). DNA of the CDR3: TGTGCCTGGAACCTACCCGGGACAGGGGCGGATACGCAGTATTTT. Translating it yields CAWNLPGTGADTQYF.